The rows below give T cell receptor beta chains drawn from one sample of a study of T-cell reconstitution after alpha-beta-depleted transplantation in children. TCRdb re-analysed the PCR reads in MiXCR, keeping a single row per CDR3 protein. Of some 200,000 distinct CDR3 sequences in the sample, approximately 10% were seen once. This material consisted of PBMCs, taken before TCRalphabeta/CD19-depleted stem cell transplant. The receptor source for this set is a child younger than two with acute myeloid leukemia, due to receive a stem cell transplant. Both conserved end residues are part of each CDR3. The order of the fields is clone size, J gene, V gene, D gene, CDR3 protein, CDR3 DNA. D genes are given only for firm matches. Clone sizes are given selectively: once, few, many, or a class where the clone is expanded.

abundance: many; j_gene: TRBJ2-6; v_gene: TRBV20-1; d_gene: -; CDR3aa: CSARDPRTASSGANVLTF; CDR3nt: TGCAGTGCTAGAGATCCCCGGACAGCCAGCTCTGGGGCCAACGTCCTGACTTTC
abundance: many; j_gene: TRBJ2-7; v_gene: TRBV4-3; d_gene: TRBD2; CDR3aa: CASSQEGLAGYEQYF; CDR3nt: TGCGCCAGCAGCCAAGAGGGACTAGCGGGCTACGAGCAGTACTTC
abundance: -; j_gene: TRBJ2-1; v_gene: TRBV7-2; d_gene: TRBD2; CDR3aa: CASSEPIAGYEQFF; CDR3nt: TGTGCCAGCAGCGAACCGATAGCGGGATATGAGCAGTTCTTC
abundance: many; j_gene: TRBJ2-2; v_gene: TRBV20-1; d_gene: TRBD2; CDR3aa: CSARANSGSRTGELFF; CDR3nt: TGCAGTGCTAGAGCTAATAGCGGGAGTCGGACCGGGGAGCTGTTTTTT
abundance: many; j_gene: TRBJ2-1; v_gene: TRBV7-9; d_gene: TRBD1; CDR3aa: CASSSRDRGWNEQFF; CDR3nt: TGTGCCAGCAGCTCCCGGGACAGGGGATGGAATGAGCAGTTCTTC
abundance: many; j_gene: TRBJ2-3; v_gene: TRBV5-1; d_gene: TRBD2; CDR3aa: CASSLAATSNTQYF; CDR3nt: TGCGCCAGCAGCTTGGCCGCGACTAGCAATACGCAGTATTTT
abundance: many; j_gene: TRBJ2-5; v_gene: TRBV29-1; d_gene: -; CDR3aa: CSGGGSSQGGETQYF; CDR3nt: TGCAGCGGCGGCGGTAGTAGTCAAGGTGGGGAGACCCAGTACTTC
abundance: -; j_gene: TRBJ2-7; v_gene: TRBV5-4; d_gene: TRBD2; CDR3aa: CASGSGSSYEQYF; CDR3nt: TGTGCCAGCGGGAGCGGGAGCTCCTACGAGCAGTACTTC
abundance: many; j_gene: TRBJ1-6; v_gene: TRBV12-3/TRBV12-4; d_gene: -; CDR3aa: CASSFLSGRNNSPLHF; CDR3nt: TGTGCCAGCAGTTTTTTATCGGGCAGGAACAATTCACCCCTCCACTTT
abundance: many; j_gene: TRBJ2-7; v_gene: TRBV7-9; d_gene: TRBD2; CDR3aa: CASMSSGLTYEQYF; CDR3nt: TGTGCCAGCATGAGTAGCGGGTTGACTTACGAGCAGTACTTC
abundance: many; j_gene: TRBJ2-1; v_gene: TRBV25-1; d_gene: TRBD2; CDR3aa: CASSGGEGPDSYNEQFF; CDR3nt: TGTGCCAGCAGTGGGGGGGAGGGGCCCGATTCCTACAATGAGCAGTTCTTC
abundance: few; j_gene: TRBJ2-3; v_gene: TRBV7-9; d_gene: -; CDR3aa: CASSPQGGGPYTDTQYF; CDR3nt: TGTGCCAGCAGCCCTCAGGGCGGGGGCCCCTACACAGATACGCAGTATTTT
abundance: many; j_gene: TRBJ2-1; v_gene: TRBV6-2/TRBV6-3; d_gene: -; CDR3aa: CASSYSDSSGIYNEQFF; CDR3nt: TGTGCCAGCAGTTACTCGGATTCCAGCGGCATTTACAATGAGCAGTTCTTC
abundance: many; j_gene: TRBJ2-1; v_gene: TRBV24-1; d_gene: -; CDR3aa: CATSDSLRVAEQFF; CDR3nt: TGTGCCACCAGTGATTCGCTCAGGGTGGCTGAGCAGTTCTTC
abundance: many; j_gene: TRBJ2-1; v_gene: TRBV20-1; d_gene: -; CDR3aa: CSGLVARWYNEQFF; CDR3nt: TGCAGTGGTCTGGTGGCGCGTTGGTACAATGAGCAGTTCTTC
abundance: many; j_gene: TRBJ1-2; v_gene: TRBV15; d_gene: -; CDR3aa: CATSREGFRSNYGYTF; CDR3nt: TGTGCCACCAGCAGAGAGGGGTTTAGGTCTAACTATGGCTACACCTTC
abundance: many; j_gene: TRBJ2-1; v_gene: TRBV15; d_gene: -; CDR3aa: CATSRSRGEQFF; CDR3nt: TGTGCCACCAGCAGATCTCGGGGTGAGCAGTTCTTC
abundance: many; j_gene: TRBJ2-1; v_gene: TRBV4-2; d_gene: -; CDR3aa: CASSQDYQTYNEQFF; CDR3nt: TGTGCCAGCAGTCAAGACTACCAAACCTACAATGAGCAGTTCTTC
abundance: few; j_gene: TRBJ2-7; v_gene: TRBV4-2; d_gene: TRBD2; CDR3aa: CASSLSGGPSYEQYF; CDR3nt: TGTGCCAGCAGCCTTAGCGGGGGCCCCTCCTACGAGCAGTACTTC
abundance: many; j_gene: TRBJ2-2; v_gene: TRBV7-2; d_gene: TRBD2; CDR3aa: CACRGRALTGELFF; CDR3nt: TGTGCTTGCCGGGGGAGGGCCCTCACCGGGGAGCTGTTTTTT
abundance: many; j_gene: TRBJ1-1; v_gene: TRBV3-1; d_gene: -; CDR3aa: CASSSYGGTEAFF; CDR3nt: TGTGCCAGCAGCTCCTACGGGGGCACTGAAGCTTTCTTT
abundance: -; j_gene: TRBJ1-5; v_gene: TRBV29-1; d_gene: -; CDR3aa: CSVEDSRKQPQHF; CDR3nt: TGCAGCGTTGAAGACTCTCGAAAGCAGCCCCAGCATTTT
abundance: many; j_gene: TRBJ2-1; v_gene: TRBV20-1; d_gene: -; CDR3aa: CSAPRPFSYNEQFF; CDR3nt: TGCAGTGCCCCGCGCCCTTTCTCCTACAATGAGCAGTTCTTC